Given below is one T cell receptor (beta chain) in context. Its specificity is not known. The source of the sample is a study of blood T cells in healthy people across ages. The overall study: T cells yielded about one barcoded beta molecule per two cells through template switching.

Study results and limitations: Compared with aged donors, long-lived donors showed fewer expanded clones, suggesting selection. Changes seen in expanded clonotypes were possibly confounded by donor CMV status left unknown.

This CDR3 is 13 amino acids long. With V trimmed by 11 bases and J by 3 bases, 7 bases remained unmatched. Germline CDR1 is SGHTA and CDR2 is FQGNSA. A second PCR of roughly 7 to 11 cycles used a sample-barcoded 5' primer and a J-beta primer mix. TCRdb re-analysed the 5' RACE reads in MiXCR, keeping a single row per CDR3 protein. The sample contains some 760,000 distinct CDR3 sequences, 25% of which appear only once. These data are also associated with another study on T cells of mothers and their children. This second study notes: Researchers report slightly higher, though non-significant, overlap in related mother-child pairs than in unrelated pairs.

The source of this sequence is a boy aged 5-17 years in good health. The genes are TRBV7-2 and TRBJ2-3, with TRBD2 matching over 8 bases. Sequencing was done on a sample of blood. The DNA of the CDR3 is TGTGCCTCCGGGGGGGACGGAACAGATACGCAGTATTTT. It codes for CASGGDGTDTQYF.